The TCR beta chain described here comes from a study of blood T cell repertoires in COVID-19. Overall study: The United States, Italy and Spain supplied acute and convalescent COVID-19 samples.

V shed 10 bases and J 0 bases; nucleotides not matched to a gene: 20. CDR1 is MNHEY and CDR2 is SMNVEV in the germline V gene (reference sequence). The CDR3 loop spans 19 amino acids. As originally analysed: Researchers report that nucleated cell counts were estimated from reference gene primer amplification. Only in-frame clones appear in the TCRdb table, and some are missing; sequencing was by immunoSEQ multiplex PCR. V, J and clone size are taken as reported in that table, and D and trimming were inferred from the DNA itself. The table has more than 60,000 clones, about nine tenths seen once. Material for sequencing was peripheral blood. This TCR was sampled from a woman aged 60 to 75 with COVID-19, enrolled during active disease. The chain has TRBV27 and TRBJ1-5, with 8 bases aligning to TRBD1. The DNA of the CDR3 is TGTGCCACCCCCCCCTGCGGCCCACAGGGGGTCGATAGCAATCAGCCCCAGCATTTT. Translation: CATPPCGPQGVDSNQPQHF.